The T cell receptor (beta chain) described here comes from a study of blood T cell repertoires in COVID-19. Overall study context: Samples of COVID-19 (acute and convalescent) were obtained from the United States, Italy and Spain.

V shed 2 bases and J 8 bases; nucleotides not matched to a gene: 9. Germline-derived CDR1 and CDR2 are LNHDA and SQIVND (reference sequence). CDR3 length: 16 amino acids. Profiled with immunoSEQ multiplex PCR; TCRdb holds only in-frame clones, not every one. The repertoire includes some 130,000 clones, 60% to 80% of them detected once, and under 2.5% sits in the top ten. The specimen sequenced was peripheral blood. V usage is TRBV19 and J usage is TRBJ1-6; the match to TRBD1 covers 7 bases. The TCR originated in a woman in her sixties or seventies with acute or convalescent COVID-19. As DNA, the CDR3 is TGTGCCAGTAGTATAACGGCGGACAGGCGAGATTCACCCCTCCACTTT. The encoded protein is CASSITADRRDSPLHF.